This T cell receptor beta chain was identified during a study of T cells in narcolepsy. Study-level background: Healthy controls were enrolled alongside patients with narcolepsy type 1 or type 2.

TCRdb's copy holds only in-frame clones and misses some; the assay was immunoSEQ multiplex PCR. The top ten clones hold about 1% of a sample with more than 20,000 clones, 81% of them seen once. Study results and caveats: No autoreactive T cell clone sequences appeared in some memory CD4+ repertoires. Blood of same and different patients, but not healthy controls, reportedly held recurring autoreactive clonotypes.

As regards this clone: What it binds is not known.

The material sequenced was memory (CD45RA-) CD4+ T cells from blood. The receptor was isolated from a human donor in good health.

CDR3 sequence (DNA): TGTGCCAGCAGCGACCAGCATCATGGCTACACCTTC. Protein product: CASSDQHHGYTF. The rearrangement joins TRBV28 to TRBJ1-2; D unclear. Deletions cut 6 bases from V and 6 bases from J, with 11 bases between. The germline V gene encodes CDR1 MDHEN and CDR2 SYDVKM. The length of the CDR3 is 12 residues.